Included here is one T cell receptor (beta chain) sequence, with context. The target antigen is unknown. The assay was immunoSEQ multiplex PCR, and TCRdb's table has in-frame clones only and misses some. The table lists roughly 32,000 clones, around 75% of them singletons. This record belongs to a study of radiotherapy plus CTLA-4 blockade in lung cancer. The CDR3 has 14 residues. The germline V gene has CDR1 SGHTA and CDR2 FQGNSA. Trimming took 5 bases from V and 1 from J, leaving 12 bases between them. General study results and limits: Early clone dynamics of blood T cells, plus interferon-beta, reportedly predicted response best.

The rearrangement links TRBV7-2 to TRBJ2-7; maybe TRBD1 (6 bases). The clonotype was recovered from a human donor with non-small cell lung cancer that progressed on radiotherapy plus ipilimumab. The sample in question was peripheral blood, obtained from a patient treated with radiotherapy plus ipilimumab. The CDR3 bases are TGTGCCAGCAGCACACCGACAGGTTCCTACGAGCAGTACTTC. It encodes CASSTPTGSYEQYF.